This note documents a single TCR beta chain sequence. Its antigen is currently unknown. The CDR3 loop spans 12 amino acids. The V gene end was trimmed by 5 bases and the J gene end by 11 bases; junction bases not matched to a gene: 6. TCRdb itself ran the 5' RACE reads through MiXCR, one entry per CDR3 protein. The data contain about 240,000 distinct CDR3 sequences, more than 9.5% of them singletons. This specimen comes from a study of identical twins. Whole-study results and caveats: Invariant MAIT and iNKT cells could partly confound zero-insertion analyses. Insertions were fewer in abundant cord blood beta clonotypes, whereas memory repertoires showed none of this pattern.

These data also featured in a second study, about yellow fever vaccine responses in identical twins.

The TCR was taken from a woman aged 18-35 years in good health. The sample taken for sequencing was memory (CD45RO+) T cells sorted from blood. The rearrangement joins TRBV12-3 or TRBV12-4 to TRBJ1-5; 7 positions agree with TRBD1. The CDR3 DNA reads as TGTGCCAGCAGTCCCGGGGACAGTACCCAGCATTTT. It translates to CASSPGDSTQHF.